The rows below give T cell receptor beta chains drawn from one sample of a study of OX40 agonist ivuxolimab in advanced cancers. Only in-frame clones appear in the TCRdb table, and some are missing; sequencing was by immunoSEQ multiplex PCR. The sample lists more than 80,000 clones, roughly 90% occurring once. Sequenced material: CD4+ or CD8+ T cells sorted from blood, taken in a trial of the OX40 agonist ivuxolimab. The receptors were sampled from an adult with an advanced solid tumor such as melanoma, head and neck, liver or kidney cancer. The CDR3 runs from the conserved cysteine through the conserved F or W. The order of the fields is CDR3 DNA, CDR3 protein, V gene, J gene, D gene, clone size. The D gene is left open where the match is weak. Only part of the rows carry a size: once, few, many, or a class if the clone is expanded.

CDR3 DNA: TGTGCCAGCTCACCGGGGACAGGGGGCTACGAGACCCAGTACTTC
CDR3 protein: CASSPGTGGYETQYF
V gene: TRBV18
J gene: TRBJ2-5
D gene: TRBD1
clone size: -

CDR3 DNA: TGTGCCATCAGTGCGGGGGGTACCAGGAACAATGAGCAGTTCTTC
CDR3 protein: CAISAGGTRNNEQFF
V gene: TRBV10-3
J gene: TRBJ2-1
D gene: TRBD2
clone size: -

CDR3 DNA: TGTGCCAGCTCACCCTCAGTAGCGGGCAATGAGCAGTTCTTC
CDR3 protein: CASSPSVAGNEQFF
V gene: TRBV18
J gene: TRBJ2-1
D gene: TRBD2
clone size: -

CDR3 DNA: TGTGCCAGTAGTATTTCCCCAGTGGAAATCTATGGCTACACCTTC
CDR3 protein: CASSISPVEIYGYTF
V gene: TRBV19
J gene: TRBJ1-2
D gene: -
clone size: few

CDR3 DNA: TGTGCCAGCAGTTCGCCGGGACCAGGCGAGCAGTACTTC
CDR3 protein: CASSSPGPGEQYF
V gene: TRBV28
J gene: TRBJ2-7
D gene: -
clone size: -

CDR3 DNA: TGTGCCACCCCAGGGTTCTCCTACAATGAGCAGTTCTTC
CDR3 protein: CATPGFSYNEQFF
V gene: TRBV7-9
J gene: TRBJ2-1
D gene: -
clone size: -

CDR3 DNA: TGCGCCAGCAGCCAAAATCTAGCGGGAGGCCTCAGCTCCTACAATGAGCAGTTCTTC
CDR3 protein: CASSQNLAGGLSSYNEQFF
V gene: TRBV4-1
J gene: TRBJ2-1
D gene: TRBD2
clone size: -

CDR3 DNA: TGTGCCAGCAGCTTTCGAGGGCCTAAGTACTTC
CDR3 protein: CASSFRGPKYF
V gene: TRBV7-2
J gene: TRBJ2-7
D gene: -
clone size: -

CDR3 DNA: TGTGCCAGCAGTTACTCGACGGCGGGCACCGGGGAGCTGTTTTTT
CDR3 protein: CASSYSTAGTGELFF
V gene: TRBV6-6
J gene: TRBJ2-2
D gene: -
clone size: -

CDR3 DNA: TGTGCCAGCAGCAAAAGGACAGGGGGAAGCACTGAAGCTTTCTTT
CDR3 protein: CASSKRTGGSTEAFF
V gene: TRBV7-9
J gene: TRBJ1-1
D gene: TRBD1
clone size: few

CDR3 DNA: TGTGCCAGCAGTTTCTCCGGGGGCGCAGGCAATCAGCCCCAGCATTTT
CDR3 protein: CASSFSGGAGNQPQHF
V gene: TRBV6-6
J gene: TRBJ1-5
D gene: -
clone size: -

CDR3 DNA: TGTGCCAGCAGCTTTGGAGGGTCCTACGAGCAGTACTTC
CDR3 protein: CASSFGGSYEQYF
V gene: TRBV7-9
J gene: TRBJ2-7
D gene: -
clone size: once

CDR3 DNA: TGTGCCAGCACCTACCGCGGGCCAGGACAGGGACGGTACGAGCAGTACTTC
CDR3 protein: CASTYRGPGQGRYEQYF
V gene: TRBV27
J gene: TRBJ2-7
D gene: TRBD1
clone size: -

CDR3 DNA: TGTGCCAGCACCAAAGCGGGAGGAGTCTACGAGCAGTACTTC
CDR3 protein: CASTKAGGVYEQYF
V gene: TRBV11-2
J gene: TRBJ2-7
D gene: TRBD2
clone size: -

CDR3 DNA: TGTGCCAGCAGTTTAGGCCAGAACACTGAAGCTTTCTTT
CDR3 protein: CASSLGQNTEAFF
V gene: TRBV27
J gene: TRBJ1-1
D gene: -
clone size: -

CDR3 DNA: TGTGCCTGGAAGGGGGGCGCGGGAGAGACCCAGTACTTC
CDR3 protein: CAWKGGAGETQYF
V gene: TRBV30
J gene: TRBJ2-5
D gene: -
clone size: -

CDR3 DNA: -
CDR3 protein: CASSSISISAQYF
V gene: TRBV6-6
J gene: TRBJ2-3
D gene: -
clone size: -

CDR3 DNA: TGTGCCATCAGTGAGTCGCCAGGACTAGCGGGAAGTTCCCATGAGCAGTTCTTC
CDR3 protein: CAISESPGLAGSSHEQFF
V gene: TRBV10-3
J gene: TRBJ2-1
D gene: TRBD2
clone size: -

CDR3 DNA: TGTGCCAGCAGCGTAGCTACTGGTTCCTACGAGCAGTACTTC
CDR3 protein: CASSVATGSYEQYF
V gene: TRBV9
J gene: TRBJ2-7
D gene: -
clone size: -

CDR3 DNA: TGTGCCAGCAGGGGCGGGACAGCCTTATATGGCTACACCTTC
CDR3 protein: CASRGGTALYGYTF
V gene: TRBV2
J gene: TRBJ1-2
D gene: TRBD1
clone size: -

CDR3 DNA: TGTGCCAGCAGCCCGGGGATAGCGGGATTCACCTACGAGCAATACTTC
CDR3 protein: CASSPGIAGFTYEQYF
V gene: TRBV5-4
J gene: TRBJ2-7
D gene: TRBD2
clone size: -

CDR3 DNA: TGTGCCAGCAGTTTCTCCGCGGGGGCAGATACGCAGTATTTT
CDR3 protein: CASSFSAGADTQYF
V gene: TRBV28
J gene: TRBJ2-3
D gene: TRBD2
clone size: -

CDR3 DNA: TGTGCCAGCAGTTATCTTTCAACTAATGAAAAACTGTTTTTT
CDR3 protein: CASSYLSTNEKLFF
V gene: TRBV6-6
J gene: TRBJ1-4
D gene: -
clone size: -

CDR3 DNA: TGCGCCAGCAGCCAAGCCAGATCACAGGGAGGAGGAAACACCATATATTTT
CDR3 protein: CASSQARSQGGGNTIYF
V gene: TRBV4-3
J gene: TRBJ1-3
D gene: -
clone size: -

CDR3 DNA: TGTGCCAGCAGATCGCGGACTAGCGGCGGGGAGACCCAGTACTTC
CDR3 protein: CASRSRTSGGETQYF
V gene: TRBV5-4
J gene: TRBJ2-5
D gene: TRBD2
clone size: -

CDR3 DNA: TGTGCCAGCAGCCCCGCACCGGGACTAGCCACAGATACGCAGTATTTT
CDR3 protein: CASSPAPGLATDTQYF
V gene: TRBV6-4
J gene: TRBJ2-3
D gene: TRBD2
clone size: -

CDR3 DNA: TGTGCCAGCAGGTGGACAGGGGGCGGCTACACCTTC
CDR3 protein: CASRWTGGGYTF
V gene: TRBV7-2
J gene: TRBJ1-2
D gene: TRBD1
clone size: -

CDR3 DNA: TGTGCCAGCAGCAATAACCCGAACACTGAAGCTTTCTTT
CDR3 protein: CASSNNPNTEAFF
V gene: TRBV7-2
J gene: TRBJ1-1
D gene: -
clone size: -

CDR3 DNA: TGTGCCAGCAGCTTAGATCTAAGGGTCGATGAGCAGTTCTTC
CDR3 protein: CASSLDLRVDEQFF
V gene: TRBV11-2
J gene: TRBJ2-1
D gene: -
clone size: -

CDR3 DNA: TGTGCCTGGAGTGACGGGGACAGGGTTTCCTACGAGCAGTACTTC
CDR3 protein: CAWSDGDRVSYEQYF
V gene: TRBV30
J gene: TRBJ2-7
D gene: TRBD1
clone size: -

CDR3 DNA: TGTGCCAGCAGCCGACAGGGAACTGCTGGAAACACCATATATTTT
CDR3 protein: CASSRQGTAGNTIYF
V gene: TRBV28
J gene: TRBJ1-3
D gene: TRBD1
clone size: -

CDR3 DNA: TGTGCCAGCAGCGCCCACCCCCTGGGAGGGAACACTGAAGCTTTCTTT
CDR3 protein: CASSAHPLGGNTEAFF
V gene: TRBV9
J gene: TRBJ1-1
D gene: -
clone size: few

CDR3 DNA: TGTGCCTGGAGTGTCCACCTAGCTGGCAAGGTTTACAATGAGCAGTTCTTC
CDR3 protein: CAWSVHLAGKVYNEQFF
V gene: TRBV30
J gene: TRBJ2-1
D gene: -
clone size: -

CDR3 DNA: TGTGCCAGCAGTTTCGACAGGGGGCGGGACGAGCAGTACTTC
CDR3 protein: CASSFDRGRDEQYF
V gene: TRBV27
J gene: TRBJ2-7
D gene: TRBD1
clone size: -

CDR3 DNA: TGTGCCAGCAGCCGGAGCGGGAGCCCCTACAATGAGCAGTTCTTC
CDR3 protein: CASSRSGSPYNEQFF
V gene: TRBV5-4
J gene: TRBJ2-1
D gene: TRBD2
clone size: -

CDR3 DNA: TGTGCCAGCAGACAGACAGGGAAAGCTTTCTTT
CDR3 protein: CASRQTGKAFF
V gene: TRBV11-1
J gene: TRBJ1-1
D gene: TRBD1
clone size: -

CDR3 DNA: TGTGCCAGCAGCTTGCAGTCACAGGGAGTAGGGGAGCTGTTTTTT
CDR3 protein: CASSLQSQGVGELFF
V gene: TRBV7-2
J gene: TRBJ2-2
D gene: -
clone size: -

CDR3 DNA: TGTGCCAGCAGCATGGGCAGGGGGCGAGGAAAGACTGAAGCTTTCTTT
CDR3 protein: CASSMGRGRGKTEAFF
V gene: TRBV11-3
J gene: TRBJ1-1
D gene: TRBD1
clone size: -

CDR3 DNA: TGTGCCAGCAGCTTGAGAGGTAGCAATCAGCCCCAGCATTTT
CDR3 protein: CASSLRGSNQPQHF
V gene: TRBV5-6
J gene: TRBJ1-5
D gene: -
clone size: few

CDR3 DNA: TGTGCCAGCAGCTTTTCTCGACCCGAGCAGTACTTC
CDR3 protein: CASSFSRPEQYF
V gene: TRBV11-3
J gene: TRBJ2-7
D gene: -
clone size: -